This TCR beta chain was captured in a study of glioma-infiltrating T cells after dendritic cell vaccination. Across the study: Samples are from glioblastoma patients in Phase I and II dendritic cell vaccine trials. Treatment, given 2003 to 2012, was autologous tumor lysate-pulsed dendritic cell vaccination. Autologous tumor lysate was loaded overnight onto monocyte-derived dendritic cells grown 7 to 8 days with IL-4 and GM-CSF. Whole-study findings and limits: Only a small number of patients had complete blood and tumor samples.

As regards this clone: Its target is not known.

TCRdb's copy holds only in-frame clones and misses some; the assay was immunoSEQ multiplex PCR. The repertoire holds roughly 83,000 clones, with 85% to 90% as singletons. From germline, CDR1 is SGHTA and CDR2 FQGNSA. V trimming: 5 bases; J trimming: 4 bases; junction bases outside the gene matches: 7. The CDR3 consists of 16 residues. The source was blood, collected before dendritic cell vaccination. The rearrangement links TRBV7-2 to TRBJ2-5; TRBD2 matches 13 bases. The TCR comes from a human donor with glioblastoma. CDR3: CASSPRTSGSRETQYF. The CDR3 bases are TGTGCCAGCAGCCCCCGGACTAGCGGGAGCCGAGAGACCCAGTACTTC.